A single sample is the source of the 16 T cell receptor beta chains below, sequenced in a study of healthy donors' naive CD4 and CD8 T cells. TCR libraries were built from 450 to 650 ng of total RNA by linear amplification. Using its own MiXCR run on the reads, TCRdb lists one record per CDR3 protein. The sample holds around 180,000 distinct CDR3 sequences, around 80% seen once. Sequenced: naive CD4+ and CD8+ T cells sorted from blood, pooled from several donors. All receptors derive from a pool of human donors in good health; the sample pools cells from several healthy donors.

The CDR3 loop reads CASWTSGAPGELFF. CDR3 DNA: TGTGCCAGCTGGACTAGCGGCGCCCCCGGGGAGCTGTTTTTT. This chain links TRBV6-2 or TRBV6-3 with TRBJ2-2; 10 bases map to TRBD2. Germline CDR1 is MNHEY and CDR2 is SVGEGT. CDR3 length equals 14 residues. J lost 6 bases, V lost 8 bases, and 6 bases had no gene match.

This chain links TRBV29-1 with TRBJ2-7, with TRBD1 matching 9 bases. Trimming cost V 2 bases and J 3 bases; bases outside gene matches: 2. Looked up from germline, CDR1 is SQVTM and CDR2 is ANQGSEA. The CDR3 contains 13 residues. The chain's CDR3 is CSVERQGDYEQYF. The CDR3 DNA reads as TGCAGCGTTGAACGACAGGGGGACTACGAGCAGTACTTC.

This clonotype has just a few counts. The CDR3 reads CASTPGQYYGYTF. The CDR3 coding sequence is TGTGCCAGCACACCGGGACAGTACTATGGCTACACCTTC. This rearrangement joins TRBV6-2 or TRBV6-3 to TRBJ1-2; TRBD1 aligns across 7 bases. CDR1 is MNHEY and CDR2 is SVGEGT in the germline V gene. V shed 7 bases and J 3 bases; nucleotides not matched to a gene: 5. CDR3 size: 13 residues.

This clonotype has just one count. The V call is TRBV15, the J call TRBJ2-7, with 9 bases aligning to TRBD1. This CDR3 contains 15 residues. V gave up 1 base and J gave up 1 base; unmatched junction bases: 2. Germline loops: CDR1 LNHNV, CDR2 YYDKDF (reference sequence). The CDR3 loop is CATSRVGQGSYEQYF. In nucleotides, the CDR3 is TGTGCCACCAGCAGAGTCGGACAGGGGTCCTACGAGCAGTACTTC.

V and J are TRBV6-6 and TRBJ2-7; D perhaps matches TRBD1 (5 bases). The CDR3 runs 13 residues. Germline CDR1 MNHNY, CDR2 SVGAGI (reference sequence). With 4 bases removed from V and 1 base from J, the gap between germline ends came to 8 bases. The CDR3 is CASSFRQSYEQYV. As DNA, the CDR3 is TGTGCCAGCAGTTTCCGACAGTCCTACGAGCAGTACGTC.

The CDR3 here is CASSIQGGYGYTF. The CDR3 DNA follows: TGTGCCAGTAGTATCCAGGGGGGCTATGGCTACACCTTC. The chain recombines TRBV19 with TRBJ1-2; 7 positions match TRBD1. This CDR3 contains 13 residues. Germline V gene sequence: CDR1 LNHDA, CDR2 SQIVND (reference sequence). The junction had 2 bases not matched to a gene; V was cut back by 3 bases and J by 4 bases.

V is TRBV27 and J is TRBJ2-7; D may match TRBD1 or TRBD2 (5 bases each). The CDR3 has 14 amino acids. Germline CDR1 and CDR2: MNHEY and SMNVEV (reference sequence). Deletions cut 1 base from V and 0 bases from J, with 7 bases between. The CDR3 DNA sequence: TGTGCCAGCAGTTTATTGGGGGTCTCCTACGAGCAGTACTTC. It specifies CASSLLGVSYEQYF.

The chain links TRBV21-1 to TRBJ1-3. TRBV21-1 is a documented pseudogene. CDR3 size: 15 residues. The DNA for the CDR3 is TGTGCCAGCAGCAAATTGACACGCTCTGGAAACACCATATATTTT. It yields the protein CASSKLTRSGNTIYF.

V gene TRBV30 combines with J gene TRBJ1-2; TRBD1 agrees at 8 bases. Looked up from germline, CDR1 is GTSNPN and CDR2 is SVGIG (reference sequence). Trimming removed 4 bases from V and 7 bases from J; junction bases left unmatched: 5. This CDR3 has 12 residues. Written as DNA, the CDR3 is TGTGCCTGGACAGGGGGCAAAAGTGGCTACACCTTC. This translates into CAWTGGKSGYTF.

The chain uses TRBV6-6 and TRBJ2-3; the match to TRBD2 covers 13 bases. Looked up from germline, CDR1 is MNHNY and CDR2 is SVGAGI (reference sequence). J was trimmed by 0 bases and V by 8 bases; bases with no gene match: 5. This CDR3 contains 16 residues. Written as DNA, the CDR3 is TGTGCCAGCCGACTAGCGGGAGGCGGAAGCACAGATACGCAGTATTTT. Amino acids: CASRLAGGGSTDTQYF.

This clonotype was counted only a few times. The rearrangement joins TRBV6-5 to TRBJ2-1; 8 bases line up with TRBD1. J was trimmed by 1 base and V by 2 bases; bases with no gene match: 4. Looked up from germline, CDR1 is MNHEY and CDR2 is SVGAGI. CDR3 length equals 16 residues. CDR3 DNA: TGTGCCAGCAGTTACACGGACAGGGCATCCTACAATGAGCAGTTCTTC. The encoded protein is CASSYTDRASYNEQFF.

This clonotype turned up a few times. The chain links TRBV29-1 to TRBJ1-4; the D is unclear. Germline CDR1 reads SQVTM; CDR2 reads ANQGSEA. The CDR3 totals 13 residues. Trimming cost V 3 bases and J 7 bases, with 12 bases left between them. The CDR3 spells CSVETGFGEKLFF. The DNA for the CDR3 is TGCAGCGTTGAGACGGGGTTTGGTGAAAAACTGTTTTTT.

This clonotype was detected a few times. The CDR3 here is CASSADHGTSAYEQFF. CDR3 bases: TGTGCCAGCAGCGCCGACCACGGGACTAGCGCCTATGAGCAGTTCTTC. The chain links TRBV13 to TRBJ2-1, with 10 positions matching TRBD2. J gave up 8 bases and V 5 bases, and 12 bases lay outside the gene matches. The CDR3 is 16 amino acids. From germline, CDR1 is PRHDT and CDR2 FYEKMQ (reference sequence).

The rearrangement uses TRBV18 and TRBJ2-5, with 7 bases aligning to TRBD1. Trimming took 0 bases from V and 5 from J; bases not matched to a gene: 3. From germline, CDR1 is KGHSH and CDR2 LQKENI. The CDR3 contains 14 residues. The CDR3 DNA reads TGTGCCAGCTCACCACCAGGGGGCGCGGAGACCCAGTACTTC. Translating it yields CASSPPGGAETQYF.

For the CDR3, the DNA is TGTGCCAGCAGTTACGGGTGGGGCAGTGGTTACGAGCAGTACTTC. Its protein product is CASSYGWGSGYEQYF. V usage is TRBV6-5 and J usage is TRBJ2-7; the D gene is possibly TRBD1 (5 bases). Per the germline V gene, CDR1 is MNHEY and CDR2 is SVGAGI. Deletions cut 2 bases from V and 4 bases from J, with 15 bases between. The CDR3 is 15 residues long.

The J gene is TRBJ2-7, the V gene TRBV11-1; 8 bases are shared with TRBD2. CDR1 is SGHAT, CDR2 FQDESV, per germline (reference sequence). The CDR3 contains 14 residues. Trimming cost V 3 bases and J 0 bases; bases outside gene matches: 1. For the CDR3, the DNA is TGTGCCAGCAGCTTTAGCGGGAACTCCTACGAGCAGTACTTC. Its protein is CASSFSGNSYEQYF.